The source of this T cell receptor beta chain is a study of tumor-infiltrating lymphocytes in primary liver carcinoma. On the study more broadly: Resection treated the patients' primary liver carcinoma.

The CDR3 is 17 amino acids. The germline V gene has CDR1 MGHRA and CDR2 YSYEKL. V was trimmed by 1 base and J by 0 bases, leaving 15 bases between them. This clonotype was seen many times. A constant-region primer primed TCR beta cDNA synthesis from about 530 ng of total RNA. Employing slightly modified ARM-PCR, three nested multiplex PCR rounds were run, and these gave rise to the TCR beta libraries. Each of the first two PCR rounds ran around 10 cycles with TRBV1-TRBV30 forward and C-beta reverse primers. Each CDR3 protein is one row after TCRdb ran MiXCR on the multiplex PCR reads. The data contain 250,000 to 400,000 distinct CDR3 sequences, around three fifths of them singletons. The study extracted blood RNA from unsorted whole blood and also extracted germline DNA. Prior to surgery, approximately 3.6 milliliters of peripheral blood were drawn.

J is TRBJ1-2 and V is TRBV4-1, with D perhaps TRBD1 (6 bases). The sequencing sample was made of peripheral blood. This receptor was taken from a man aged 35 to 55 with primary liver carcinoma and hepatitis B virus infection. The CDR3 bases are TGCGCCAGCAGCCAAGGAGGGGGAACTCTTGCTAACTATGGCTACACCTTC. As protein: CASSQGGGTLANYGYTF.